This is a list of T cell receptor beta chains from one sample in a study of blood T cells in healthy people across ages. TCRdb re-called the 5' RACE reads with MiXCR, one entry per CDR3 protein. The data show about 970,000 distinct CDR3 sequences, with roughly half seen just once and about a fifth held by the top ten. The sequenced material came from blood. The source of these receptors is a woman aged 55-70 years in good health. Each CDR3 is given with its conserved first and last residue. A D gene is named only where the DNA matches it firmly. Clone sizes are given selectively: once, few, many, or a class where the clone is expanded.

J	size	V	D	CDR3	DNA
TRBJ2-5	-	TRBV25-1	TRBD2	CASSTPSGRQGEQYF	TGTGCCAGCAGTACCCCTAGCGGGAGGCAGGGGGAGCAGTACTTC
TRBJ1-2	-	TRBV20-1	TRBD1	CSASHRGKGYTF	TGCAGTGCTTCTCACAGGGGAAAGGGCTACACCTTC
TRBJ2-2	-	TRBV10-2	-	CANSHSLTGELFF	TGCGCCAACAGTCACTCTCTAACCGGGGAGCTGTTTTTT
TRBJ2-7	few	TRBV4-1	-	CASSQGIRGVEQYF	TGCGCCAGCAGCCAAGGAATCAGGGGGGTCGAGCAGTACTTC
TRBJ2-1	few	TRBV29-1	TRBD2	CSAQAGGNNEQFF	TGCAGCGCCCAAGCGGGAGGTAACAATGAGCAGTTCTTC
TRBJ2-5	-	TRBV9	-	CASSVRDSETQYF	TGTGCCAGCAGCGTTAGGGATTCGGAGACCCAGTACTTC
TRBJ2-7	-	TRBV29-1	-	CCVGSGRSYEQYF	TGCTGCGTTGGAAGTGGGAGGTCCTACGAGCAGTACTTC
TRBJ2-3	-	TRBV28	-	CASSLRYPSTDTQYF	TGTGCCAGCAGTTTAAGGTACCCTAGCACAGATACGCAGTATTTT
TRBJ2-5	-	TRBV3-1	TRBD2	CASSDWKGAGAAGSETQYF	TGTGCCAGCAGCGACTGGAAGGGCGCGGGAGCCGCAGGTAGTGAGACCCAGTACTTC
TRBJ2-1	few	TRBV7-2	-	CASSSESSSYNEQFF	TGTGCCAGCAGCTCGGAAAGCAGCTCCTACAATGAGCAGTTCTTC
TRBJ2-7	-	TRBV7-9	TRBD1	CASLGQTYQQYF	TGTGCCAGCCTGGGACAGACCTACCAGCAGTACTTC
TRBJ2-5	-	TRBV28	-	CASSVLRGQETQYF	TGTGCCAGCAGCGTCTTGAGGGGACAAGAGACCCAGTACTTC
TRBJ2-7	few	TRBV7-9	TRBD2	CASSVRLAGGPVEQYF	TGTGCCAGCAGCGTAAGACTAGCGGGAGGGCCCGTCGAGCAGTACTTC
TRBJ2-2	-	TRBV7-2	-	CASSLMQANTGELFF	TGTGCCAGCAGCTTAATGCAGGCTAACACCGGGGAGCTGTTTTTT
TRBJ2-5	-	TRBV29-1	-	CSVAARADIRETQYF	TGCAGCGTTGCCGCGCGGGCAGACATACGGGAGACCCAGTACTTC
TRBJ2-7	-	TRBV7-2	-	CASSATVSGYEQYF	TGTGCCAGCAGCGCGACAGTTTCGGGTTACGAGCAGTACTTC
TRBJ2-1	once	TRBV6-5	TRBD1	CASSYSTGTANNEQFF	TGTGCCAGCAGTTACTCAACCGGGACAGCAAACAATGAGCAGTTCTTC
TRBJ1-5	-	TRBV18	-	CASSRETVSFSNQPQHF	TGTGCCAGCTCACGTGAGACAGTAAGCTTTAGCAATCAGCCCCAGCATTTT
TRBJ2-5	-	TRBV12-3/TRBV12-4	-	CASSFLPLASIETQYF	TGTGCCAGCAGTTTTCTCCCACTAGCAAGCATAGAGACCCAGTACTTC
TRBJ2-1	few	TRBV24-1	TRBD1	CATSAVQGTGKYNEQFF	TGTGCCACCAGTGCCGTACAAGGGACAGGGAAATACAATGAGCAGTTCTTC
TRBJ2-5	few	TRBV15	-	CATSPSRTKETQYF	TGTGCCACCAGCCCTAGCAGAACTAAAGAGACCCAGTACTTC
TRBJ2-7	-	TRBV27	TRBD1	CASSSGTGMNEQYF	TGTGCCAGCAGCTCCGGGACAGGGATGAACGAGCAGTACTTC
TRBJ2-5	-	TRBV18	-	CASSPPGGGDGTQYF	TGTGCCAGCTCACCACCAGGCGGCGGGGATGGGACCCAGTACTTC
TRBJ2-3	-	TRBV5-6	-	CASSLFGLTLTDTQYF	TGTGCCAGCAGCTTGTTTGGACTAACCTTAACAGATACGCAGTATTTT
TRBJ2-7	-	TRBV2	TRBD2	CASTEIVGTSGRGDSYEQYF	TGTGCCAGCACCGAGATTGTAGGGACTAGCGGGAGAGGGGACTCCTACGAGCAGTACTTC
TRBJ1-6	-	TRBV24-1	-	CATSDGQLNNSPLHF	TGTGCCACCAGTGATGGACAGCTTAATAATTCACCCCTCCACTTT
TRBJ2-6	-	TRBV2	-	CASTSLTGANVLTF	TGTGCCAGCACTAGTTTGACGGGGGCCAACGTCCTGACTTTC
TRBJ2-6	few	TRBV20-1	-	CSASPDNSGANVLTF	TGCAGTGCTTCCCCGGATAACTCTGGGGCCAACGTCCTGACTTTC
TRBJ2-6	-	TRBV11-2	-	CASSQTSTYSGANVLTF	TGTGCCAGCAGCCAAACTTCGACCTACTCTGGGGCCAACGTCCTGACTTTC
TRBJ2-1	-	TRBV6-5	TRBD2	CASSRTRELTEQFF	TGTGCCAGCAGCCGGACTAGAGAACTCACTGAGCAGTTCTTC
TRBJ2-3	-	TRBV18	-	CASSPTVGFGDTQYF	TGTGCCAGCTCACCCACGGTCGGATTTGGGGATACGCAGTATTTT
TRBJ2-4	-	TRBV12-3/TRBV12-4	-	CASSVGSLNIQYF	TGTGCCAGCAGTGTGGGAAGCCTTAACATTCAGTACTTC
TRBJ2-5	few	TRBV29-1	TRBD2	CSVATSGGETQYF	TGCAGCGTTGCGACTAGCGGCGGAGAGACCCAGTACTTC
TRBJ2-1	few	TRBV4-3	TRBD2	CASSLLAGDEQFF	TGCGCCAGCAGCCTGCTAGCGGGAGATGAGCAGTTCTTC
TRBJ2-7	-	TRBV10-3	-	CAINQGYSTYEQYF	TGTGCCATCAACCAGGGCTACTCCACCTACGAGCAGTACTTC
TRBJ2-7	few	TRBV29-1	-	CSVGAGYSYEQYF	TGCAGCGTGGGAGCAGGGTATTCCTACGAGCAGTACTTC